Each of the 31 T cell receptor beta chains below was sequenced from the same sample in a study of T cell changes during pregnancy in multiple sclerosis. Libraries were prepared by immunoSEQ multiplex PCR; TCRdb keeps only in-frame clonotypes and omits some of them. The table has 30,000 to 45,000 clones, 89% seen once. The source material was CD8+ T cells from peripheral blood mononuclear cells, sampled in the third trimester of pregnancy. All receptors come from a female donor with multiple sclerosis, enrolled in a pregnancy study.

The chain is built from TRBV5-6 and TRBJ1-2, with D uncertain. Germline-derived CDR1 and CDR2 are SGHDT and YYEEEE. This CDR3 spans 12 amino acids. The V and J ends lost 0 bases and 6 bases respectively, with 6 bases between them. The CDR3: CASSLASDGYTF. CDR3 sequence (DNA): TGTGCCAGCAGCTTGGCCAGCGATGGCTACACCTTC.

The V gene is TRBV10-3, the J gene TRBJ2-1; 10 bases line up with TRBD1. This CDR3 is 16 amino acids long. CDR1 is ENHRY and CDR2 is SYGVKD in the germline V gene. Trimming cost V 0 bases and J 8 bases; bases outside gene matches: 7. This CDR3 is CAISESGTGERHEQFF. The DNA of the CDR3 is TGTGCCATCAGTGAGTCCGGGACAGGGGAGCGCCATGAGCAGTTCTTC.

This chain joins TRBV13 and TRBJ2-7; TRBD1 agrees at 9 bases. The CDR3 is made up of 13 amino acids. CDR1 PRHDT and CDR2 FYEKMQ come from the germline V gene (reference sequence). With V trimmed by 5 bases and J by 3 bases, 2 bases remained unmatched. This CDR3 reads CASSPGQGYEQYF. DNA for the CDR3: TGTGCCAGCAGCCCGGGACAGGGCTACGAGCAGTACTTC.

This rearrangement joins TRBV6-5 to TRBJ2-1, with 15 nucleotides matching TRBD2. The V segment lost 2 bases and the J segment 7 bases; nucleotides outside the gene matches: 0. Germline V CDR1 and CDR2: MNHEY, SVGAGI. The CDR3 contains 15 residues. The CDR3 region is CASSYGTSGGNEQFF. The CDR3 DNA is TGTGCCAGCAGTTACGGGACTAGCGGGGGGAATGAGCAGTTCTTC.

The chain couples TRBV19 to TRBJ2-2; maybe TRBD1 (6 bases). The V end was cut by 7 bases, the J end by 1 base, with 13 bases between. CDR3 length: 15 amino acids. CDR1 is LNHDA, CDR2 SQIVND, per germline (reference sequence). The CDR3 protein is CASKAPGQNTGELFF. CDR3 DNA sequence: TGTGCCAGTAAGGCCCCGGGACAGAACACCGGGGAGCTGTTTTTT.

The J gene is TRBJ2-1, the V gene TRBV19; the D is unclear. The germline gives CDR1 LNHDA, CDR2 SQIVND (reference sequence). The CDR3 length is 13 residues. V was shortened by 7 bases and J by 5 bases, with 12 bases between the two germline ends. The chain's CDR3 is CASKSWLDNEQFF. As DNA, the CDR3 is TGTGCCAGTAAGAGTTGGCTAGACAATGAGCAGTTCTTC.

The chain is built from TRBV5-4 and TRBJ1-1; TRBD1 might be the D (6 bases). The CDR3 sequence is 13 residues long. Trimming stripped 4 bases from V and 6 bases from J, with 13 bases between. The germline CDR1 and CDR2 sequences are SGHNT and YYREEE (reference sequence). The CDR3 DNA is TGTGCCAGCAGCCCCGTGGGGGCCGCTGAAGCTTTCTTT. Its translation is CASSPVGAAEAFF.

This clone has a single count. V is TRBV7-9 and J is TRBJ1-5; D gene ambiguous. The CDR3 is 13 amino acids. Germline-derived CDR1 and CDR2 are SEHNR and FQNEAQ (reference sequence). V was clipped by 4 bases and J by 4 bases, with 8 bases between them. CDR3 in amino acids: CASSSGINQPQHF. The CDR3 DNA sequence: TGTGCCAGCAGCTCCGGGATTAATCAGCCCCAGCATTTT.

The chain has TRBV9 and TRBJ2-7; 7 bases agree with TRBD2. The J segment lost 0 bases and the V segment lost 4 bases, leaving 10 bases of the junction unmatched. Germline V gene lookup returns CDR1 SGDLS and CDR2 YYNGEE. The CDR3 extends over 16 amino acids. As DNA, the CDR3 is TGTGCCAGCAGCCCGAATGGACTAGGAGGCTCCTACGAGCAGTACTTC. It is translated as CASSPNGLGGSYEQYF.

V usage is TRBV9 and J usage is TRBJ1-5; TRBD1 is a possible D gene (6 bases). Germline CDR1 reads SGDLS; CDR2 reads YYNGEE. V was clipped by 0 bases and J by 2 bases, with 18 bases between them. The CDR3 is made up of 18 amino acids. CDR3 DNA sequence: TGTGCCAGCAGCGTAGATCCCCAGGGGCCGCTTGGCAATCAGCCCCAGCATTTT. This codes for CASSVDPQGPLGNQPQHF.

In its sample, this clone was seen a few times. The V call is TRBV9, the J call TRBJ2-1; TRBD1 is a possible D gene (6 bases). CDR3 length: 13 residues. Germline V gives CDR1 SGDLS, CDR2 YYNGEE. The V end lost 2 bases, the J end lost 6 bases, and 9 bases lay between the germline ends. Here the CDR3 reads CASSVLQGNEQFF. The CDR3 DNA reads TGTGCCAGCAGCGTCCTACAGGGCAATGAGCAGTTCTTC.

The rearrangement uses TRBV27 and TRBJ2-5; the D gene is possibly TRBD2 (5 bases). CDR3 size: 13 residues. Germline V gene sequence: CDR1 MNHEY, CDR2 SMNVEV (reference sequence). The ends were cut back, 5 bases at V and 13 bases at J, with 20 bases in the middle. CDR3 sequence: CASSPLGQEVRYF. The CDR3 DNA follows: TGTGCCAGCAGTCCCCTCGGGCAGGAGGTACGGTACTTC.

The chain employs TRBV25-1 and TRBJ1-2; the D is unclear. The germline V gene encodes CDR1 MGHDK and CDR2 SYGVNS. V lost 10 bases to trimming and J lost 8 bases, with 11 bases between them. This CDR3 is 10 amino acids long. DNA for the CDR3: TGTGCCACCGAACAGAAAGGCTACACCTTC. It specifies CATEQKGYTF.

J is TRBJ2-3 and V is TRBV6-1; 8 bases align to TRBD1. This CDR3 contains 16 residues. J was trimmed by 4 bases and V by 4 bases; bases with no gene match: 10. Germline CDR1 MNHNS, CDR2 SASEGT. CDR3 bases: TGTGCCAGCAGTGTTTGGTCCAGGGGGCAGGCAGATACGCAGTATTTT. Its translation is CASSVWSRGQADTQYF.

The chain recombines TRBV5-6 with TRBJ2-1, with TRBD2 matching 8 bases. J gave up 3 bases and V 6 bases, and 8 bases lay outside the gene matches. Germline V gene lookup returns CDR1 SGHDT and CDR2 YYEEEE. The CDR3 length is 15 residues. This CDR3 reads CASNSLAVLYNEQFF. CDR3 coding DNA: TGTGCCAGCAACTCACTAGCGGTACTCTACAATGAGCAGTTCTTC.

The V and J genes are TRBV2 and TRBJ2-1, with D possibly matching TRBD1 (5 bases). CDR1 SNHLY and CDR2 FYNNEI come from the germline V gene. The CDR3 is made up of 12 amino acids. V was shortened by 11 bases and J by 4 bases, with 12 bases between the two germline ends. The CDR3 region has the DNA TGTGCCGGTGGCAGGGTGTACAATGAGCAGTTCTTC. Amino acids: CAGGRVYNEQFF.

V gene TRBV6-5 combines with J gene TRBJ2-5; D possibly corresponds to TRBD1 (5 bases). CDR1 and CDR2 (germline): MNHEY, SVGAGI. Deletions cut 2 bases from V and 2 bases from J, with 6 bases between. This CDR3 comprises 13 residues. The CDR3 reads CASSYQGQETQYF. CDR3 coding DNA: TGTGCCAGCAGTTACCAGGGTCAAGAGACCCAGTACTTC.

The chain links TRBV11-2 to TRBJ1-3; 9 bases are a match to TRBD1. The length of the CDR3 is 15 residues. V shed 5 bases, J shed 2 bases, and the junction held 4 bases outside the gene matches. In germline, CDR1 is SGHAT, CDR2 FQNNGV. Here the CDR3 reads CASSNGQGPGNTIYF. The CDR3 DNA reads as TGTGCCAGCAGCAACGGACAGGGGCCTGGAAACACCATATATTTT.

The rearrangement uses TRBV5-6 and TRBJ2-2; D possibly corresponds to TRBD1 (6 bases). The V end lost 3 bases, the J end lost 2 bases, and 8 bases lay between the germline ends. The CDR3 extends over 14 amino acids. CDR1 is SGHDT and CDR2 is YYEEEE in the germline V gene. CDR3 DNA sequence: TGTGCCAGCAGCTGGGGACAAAACACCGGGGAGCTGTTTTTT. This translates into CASSWGQNTGELFF.

This rearrangement joins TRBV25-1 to TRBJ2-1; D is ambiguous. The CDR3 is 13 amino acids. Germline-derived CDR1 and CDR2 are MGHDK and SYGVNS. Trimming shortened V by 8 bases and J by 0 bases, and 8 bases separated the two germline ends. DNA for the CDR3: TGTGCCAGCTCCTCGAGCTCCTACAATGAGCAGTTCTTC. It specifies CASSSSSYNEQFF. The variable domain in full, with the rest retrieved from reference TRBV25-1 and TRBJ2-1, is EADIYQTPRYLVIGTGKKITLECSQTMGHDKMYWYQQDPGMELHLIHYSYGVNSTEKGDLSSESTVSRIRTEHFPLTLESARPSHTSQYLCASSSSSYNEQFFGPGTRLTVL.

V and J are TRBV30 and TRBJ1-6; a weak D match, TRBD1 (6 bases). The CDR3 has 15 amino acids. V shed 1 base and J shed 5 bases, with 12 bases lying between them. Germline CDR1 GTSNPN, CDR2 SVGIG (reference sequence). The CDR3 DNA is TGTGCCTGGAGTGAGGGAGCAGGGGATAATTCACCCCTCCACTTT. This sequence encodes CAWSEGAGDNSPLHF. Full variable domain (remainder filled in from reference TRBV30 and TRBJ1-6): SQTIHQWPATLVQPVGSPLSLECTVEGTSNPNLYWYRQAAGRGLQLLFYSVGIGQISSEVPQNLSASRPQDRQFILSSKKLLLSDSGFYLCAWSEGAGDNSPLHFGNGTRLTVT.

The chain employs TRBV6-5 and TRBJ1-1; maybe TRBD1 (6 bases). V lost 6 bases to trimming and J lost 4 bases, with 15 bases between them. This CDR3 has 14 residues. The germline V gene encodes CDR1 MNHEY and CDR2 SVGAGI. The CDR3 region is CASSILGQLTEAFF. The CDR3 DNA reads as TGTGCCAGCAGCATTTTAGGACAGCTCACTGAAGCTTTCTTT.

There are a few counts of this clone. Written as DNA, the CDR3 is TGTGCCAGTACCCTCAGGACACGGATGAGGGGCTACACCTTC. Protein product: CASTLRTRMRGYTF. The chain has TRBV19 and TRBJ1-2; TRBD1 is a possible D gene (5 bases). The CDR3 is 14 residues long. Germline assignment: CDR1 LNHDA and CDR2 SQIVND (reference sequence). V was pared by 7 bases and J by 8 bases, with 20 bases between.

CDR3 DNA: TGTGCCAGCAGCCCCCTAGGCAGGGCGGGGATTAAGAATGAGCAGTTCTTC. Protein product: CASSPLGRAGIKNEQFF. The genes are TRBV7-2 and TRBJ2-1; D perhaps matches TRBD2 (6 bases). CDR1 is SGHTA and CDR2 is FQGNSA in the germline V gene. The V and J ends lost 5 bases and 7 bases respectively, with 24 bases between them. The CDR3 runs to 17 residues.

The chain carries TRBV19 and TRBJ2-3; 7 bases match TRBD1. V lost 3 bases, J lost 3 bases, and 6 bases stayed unmatched. CDR1 and CDR2 (germline): LNHDA, SQIVND (reference sequence). The CDR3 has 15 residues. This chain's CDR3 is CASSIQGEVTDTQYF. The CDR3 DNA follows: TGTGCCAGTAGTATCCAGGGGGAAGTGACAGATACGCAGTATTTT.

The gene calls are TRBV30 and TRBJ2-2; 8 bases align to TRBD2. Germline V gives CDR1 GTSNPN, CDR2 SVGIG (reference sequence). V trimming: 6 bases; J trimming: 4 bases; junction bases outside the gene matches: 4. There are 13 residues in the CDR3. The CDR3, as DNA: TGTGCCTGTACGGGAGGGCCCACCGGGGAGCTGTTTTTT. It specifies CACTGGPTGELFF.

The rearrangement joins TRBV5-4 to TRBJ1-1; D unclear. Germline V gene lookup returns CDR1 SGHNT and CDR2 YYREEE (reference sequence). Trimming cost V 0 bases and J 3 bases, with 9 bases left between them. CDR3 length equals 14 residues. CDR3 nucleotide sequence: TGTGCCAGCAGCTTGGCCGGAGGGTACACTGAAGCTTTCTTT. Encoded protein: CASSLAGGYTEAFF.

The rearrangement joins TRBV7-2 to TRBJ2-1; 11 bases are a match to TRBD2. With V trimmed by 5 bases and J by 6 bases, 18 bases remained unmatched. In germline, CDR1 is SGHTA, CDR2 FQGNSA. The CDR3 extends over 19 amino acids. CDR3 sequence reads: CASSTDTHYIAGGTNEQFF. The CDR3 DNA is TGTGCCAGCAGCACGGACACACACTATATAGCGGGGGGGACCAATGAGCAGTTCTTC.

The chain employs TRBV14 and TRBJ1-4; 7 bases are shared with TRBD1. CDR1 is SGHDN and CDR2 is FVKESK in the germline V gene. The trim removed 5 bases at V and 5 bases at J, leaving 5 bases unmatched. The CDR3 has 14 amino acids. CDR3: CASSMQGGNEKLFF. The CDR3 DNA sequence: TGTGCCAGCAGCATGCAGGGGGGAAATGAAAAACTGTTTTTT.

The V gene is TRBV14, the J gene TRBJ2-1, with D maybe TRBD1 (6 bases). The ends were cut back, 1 base at V and 2 bases at J, with 18 bases in the middle. Germline loops: CDR1 SGHDN, CDR2 FVKESK. This CDR3 has 18 amino acids. This CDR3 is CASSQGVGGSGAYNEQFF. The CDR3 DNA follows: TGTGCCAGCAGCCAAGGGGTTGGGGGCTCAGGGGCCTACAATGAGCAGTTCTTC.

The rearrangement links TRBV10-1 to TRBJ1-5; D ambiguous. This CDR3 comprises 12 residues. Germline-derived CDR1 and CDR2 are WNHNN and SYGVQD (reference sequence). Trimming took off 6 bases at V and 0 bases at J, with 3 bases between the two ends. The CDR3 loop reads CASSNSNQPQHF. CDR3 sequence (DNA): TGCGCCAGCAGCAATAGCAATCAGCCCCAGCATTTT.